This T cell receptor (beta chain) was obtained from a study of blood T cell repertoires in COVID-19. Study-wide context: Whether acute or convalescent, the COVID-19 samples came from the United States, Italy and Spain. PBMCs, B-cell-depleted T cells, or T cells were the source of the cDNA or gDNA that made up the material.

Germline assignment: CDR1 LNHDA and CDR2 SQIVND (reference sequence). With 9 bases removed from V and 0 bases from J, the gap between germline ends came to 12 bases. This CDR3 contains 14 residues. In the original analysis: Estimation of nucleated cell counts relied on the amplification of reference gene primers. TCRdb's table, derived via immunoSEQ multiplex PCR, lists solely in-frame clones and lacks some. D and trimming were read from the DNA, whereas the V and J calls and clone size are those reported in that table. The table has 40,000 to 45,000 clones, around nine tenths seen once. This TCR came from a human donor in a cohort sampled during active COVID-19. The chain links TRBV19 to TRBJ1-5, with a weak D call TRBD1 (6 bases). The sequencing sample was made of peripheral blood. DNA for the CDR3: TGTGCCAGCGGACAGTCATATAGCAATCAGCCCCAGCATTTT. The encoded protein is CASGQSYSNQPQHF.